Presented here are 19 T cell receptor beta chains from one specimen sequenced in a study of T cell repertoires in cytomegalovirus infection. TCRdb recomputed calls from the reads with MiXCR, one row per CDR3 protein. The table has 350,000 to 450,000 distinct CDR3 sequences, approximately 18% seen once. The specimen sequenced was PBMCs. The receptors derive from a human donor in good health (CMV status not recorded). Some clones in this sample may be carry-over from other donors' samples.

The rearrangement joins TRBV7-8 to TRBJ2-3; TRBD1 is a possible D gene (6 bases). This CDR3 has 16 amino acids. Germline loops: CDR1 SGHVS, CDR2 FQNEAQ. V was shortened by 3 bases and J by 0 bases, with 13 bases between the two germline ends. The CDR3 DNA follows: TGTGCCAGCAGCTTTGGGCAGGGGTTGAGCACAGATACGCAGTATTTT. Protein product: CASSFGQGLSTDTQYF.

The chain recombines TRBV27 with TRBJ2-1, with D possibly being TRBD2 (5 bases). The germline CDR1 and CDR2 sequences are MNHEY and SMNVEV (reference sequence). This CDR3 is built from 16 residues. Trimming removed 2 bases from V and 9 bases from J, with 20 bases in between. CDR3 protein: CASSLLRTTDYREQFF. The CDR3 DNA follows: TGTGCCAGCAGTTTACTTAGAACCACAGACTACCGTGAGCAGTTCTTC.

This clonotype was detected many times. CDR3 sequence (DNA): TGTGCCAGCAAAGCGGTGGGACTAGCGGGTTTCTCCTACGAGCAGTACTTC. Its translation is CASKAVGLAGFSYEQYF. The chain carries TRBV6-5 and TRBJ2-7; 12 bases align to TRBD2. The V gene end was trimmed by 7 bases and the J gene end by 0 bases; junction bases not matched to a gene: 10. Germline-derived CDR1 and CDR2 are MNHEY and SVGAGI. The CDR3 runs 17 residues.

V and J are TRBV4-1 and TRBJ1-5, with no clear D. Trimming cost V 1 base and J 4 bases, with 5 bases left between them. Germline V gene lookup returns CDR1 MGHRA and CDR2 YSYEKL. CDR3 size: 13 residues. The CDR3 protein is CASSQAPNQPQHF. The CDR3 DNA sequence: TGCGCCAGCAGCCAAGCTCCGAATCAGCCCCAGCATTTT.

This chain links TRBV20-1 with TRBJ2-2; 8 nucleotides line up with TRBD1. Germline V gene sequence: CDR1 DFQATT, CDR2 SNEGSKA (reference sequence). Germline trimming cut 3 bases from V and 2 bases from J; bases unmatched to any gene: 5. This CDR3 is 15 amino acids long. The CDR3 DNA reads as TGCAGTGCTAGGACGGACAGGGTAAACACCGGGGAGCTGTTTTTT. It codes for CSARTDRVNTGELFF.

This clonotype was counted once. The chain has TRBV28 and TRBJ1-4; D unresolved. Germline V gene sequence: CDR1 MDHEN, CDR2 SYDVKM. Trimming removed 5 bases from V and 8 bases from J, with 12 bases in between. This CDR3 has 13 amino acids. The CDR3 here is CASSRYREEKLFF. CDR3 DNA: TGTGCCAGCAGTCGGTACCGGGAAGAAAAACTGTTTTTT.

This clonotype is medium-sized in the sample. CDR3 nucleotide sequence: TGTGCCAGCAGCTTAGAAGAGGGAGCGACCCAGTACTTC. This translates into CASSLEEGATQYF. The chain carries TRBV7-8 and TRBJ2-5, with D possibly being TRBD2 (5 bases). Germline-derived CDR1 and CDR2 are SGHVS and FQNEAQ. The CDR3 contains 13 residues. Trimming removed 1 base from V and 7 bases from J, with 10 bases in between.

This clonotype was recorded a few times. CDR3 sequence: CASSLFGLGQGSAGELFF. The CDR3 DNA reads TGTGCCAGCAGTTTATTTGGATTGGGACAGGGAAGTGCCGGGGAGCTGTTTTTT. This chain connects TRBV28 to TRBJ2-2; 9 nucleotides agree with TRBD1. With V trimmed by 1 base and J by 6 bases, 12 bases remained unmatched. The CDR3 totals 18 residues. Germline V CDR1 and CDR2: MDHEN, SYDVKM.

The chain uses TRBV2 and TRBJ2-2; 9 positions agree with TRBD1. The CDR3 is made up of 16 amino acids. Germline CDR1 SNHLY, CDR2 FYNNEI. V lost 3 bases to trimming and J lost 2 bases; unmatched junction nucleotides: 4. As DNA, the CDR3 is TGTGCCAGCAGTGACGTACAGGGGGCCAACACCGGGGAGCTGTTTTTT. Amino acid sequence: CASSDVQGANTGELFF. The full variable domain, its missing parts supplied by reference TRBV2 and TRBJ2-2, is EPEVTQTPSHQVTQMGQEVILRCVPISNHLYFYWYRQILGQKVEFLVSFYNNEISEKSEIFDDQFSVERPDGSNFTLKIRSTKLEDSAMYFCASSDVQGANTGELFFGEGSRLTVL.

This clonotype was seen repeatedly, ten times or more. The genes are TRBV7-6 and TRBJ2-7; 7 nucleotides agree with TRBD2. The CDR3 runs 16 residues. With 1 base clipped from V and 5 bases from J, the junction kept 11 bases outside the gene matches. The germline V gene encodes CDR1 SGHVS and CDR2 FNYEAQ. The CDR3 DNA sequence: TGTGCCAGCAGCTTAGGTCCGGGGAGGGGCAAGAACGAGCAGTACTTC. Translation gives CASSLGPGRGKNEQYF.

This clonotype was picked up many times. The chain couples TRBV7-2 to TRBJ2-1, with TRBD2 identical over 7 bases. The length of the CDR3 is 14 residues. From germline, CDR1 is SGHTA and CDR2 FQGNSA. After removal of 7 bases from V and 4 bases from J, the junction contained 7 bases not matched to a gene. CDR3 amino acids: CASTHSGGYNEQFF. The CDR3 DNA is TGTGCCAGCACTCATTCCGGGGGGTACAATGAGCAGTTCTTC. The whole variable domain, remainder taken from reference TRBV7-2 and TRBJ2-1, is GAGVSQSPSNKVTEKGKDVELRCDPISGHTALYWYRQSLGQGLEFLIYFQGNSAPDKSGLPSDRFSAERTGGSVSTLTIQRTQQEDSAVYLCASTHSGGYNEQFFGPGTRLTVL.

The table lists this clonotype with a few counts. The chain recombines TRBV2 with TRBJ2-3, with TRBD1 matching over 8 bases. This CDR3 contains 13 residues. Germline CDR1 is SNHLY and CDR2 is FYNNEI. V shed 8 bases, J shed 3 bases, and the junction held 4 bases outside the gene matches. Written as DNA, the CDR3 is TGTGCCAGCGACAGGGGTGGAACAGATACGCAGTATTTT. Translating gives CASDRGGTDTQYF.

In this sample, this clonotype turned up many times. The chain links TRBV4-2 to TRBJ1-4, with 12 bases identical to TRBD1. This CDR3 region has 17 residues. V shed 6 bases and J 3 bases; nucleotides not matched to a gene: 8. CDR1 LGHNA and CDR2 YNFKEQ come from the germline V gene. This CDR3 is CASRLGTGGVPNEKLFF. CDR3 DNA: TGTGCCAGCAGGCTAGGGACAGGGGGCGTACCTAATGAAAAACTGTTTTTT.

This clonotype has a count of ten or more. This chain joins TRBV7-9 and TRBJ2-7, with 7 positions matching TRBD2. V lost 3 bases to trimming and J lost 4 bases; unmatched junction nucleotides: 9. The germline V gene encodes CDR1 SEHNR and CDR2 FQNEAQ (reference sequence). This CDR3 contains 15 residues. The CDR3 is CASSFMWGGAYEQYF. DNA for the CDR3: TGTGCCAGCAGCTTCATGTGGGGGGGAGCTTACGAGCAGTACTTC.

This clonotype showed up just a few times. The chain couples TRBV4-3 to TRBJ2-2, with 10 positions matching TRBD2. The CDR3 loop spans 17 amino acids. In germline, CDR1 is LGHNA, CDR2 YSLEER. Trimming at V came to 2 bases and at J to 3 bases, leaving 6 bases not matched to a gene. In DNA, the CDR3 is TGCGCCAGCAGCCAATTCTCAGCGGGAGGGTACACCGGGGAGCTGTTTTTT. Its protein is CASSQFSAGGYTGELFF.

This clonotype showed up many times. This sequence joins TRBV12-3 or TRBV12-4 and TRBJ2-7, with 7 bases identical to TRBD1. The CDR3 consists of 14 residues. Unmatched junction bases numbered 4, after V lost 4 bases and J lost 1 base. CDR3 residues: CASSYRDSSYEQYF. The CDR3 DNA follows: TGTGCCAGCAGTTACCGGGACAGTTCCTACGAGCAGTACTTC.

The J gene is TRBJ1-6, the V gene TRBV12-3 or TRBV12-4, with D perhaps TRBD1 (6 bases). Trimming pared 6 bases from V and 13 bases from J, leaving 19 bases between. The CDR3 contains 14 residues. The CDR3 DNA follows: TGTGCCAGCAGCTCCGGGACATTGGACTCTCCCCTCCACTTT. It yields the protein CASSSGTLDSPLHF.

This clonotype was observed at least ten times. This sequence joins TRBV7-2 and TRBJ1-2; D call uncertain. The V and J ends lost 2 bases and 4 bases respectively, with 5 bases between them. CDR3 length equals 12 residues. CDR1 and CDR2 (germline): SGHTA, FQGNSA. The chain's CDR3 is CASSLQSYGYTF. For the CDR3, the DNA is TGTGCCAGCAGCTTACAATCCTATGGCTACACCTTC.

The chain is built from TRBV7-2 and TRBJ2-1; D gene ambiguous. Germline CDR1 is SGHTA and CDR2 is FQGNSA. V lost 4 bases, J lost 4 bases, and 17 bases lay in between. This CDR3 region has 16 residues. The chain's CDR3 is CASSSQRSPLYNEQFF. The CDR3 coding sequence is TGTGCCAGCAGCTCGCAGAGGTCCCCACTTTACAATGAGCAGTTCTTC. Supplemented by reference TRBV7-2 and TRBJ2-1, the full variable domain reads GAGVSQSPSNKVTEKGKDVELRCDPISGHTALYWYRQSLGQGLEFLIYFQGNSAPDKSGLPSDRFSAERTGGSVSTLTIQRTQQEDSAVYLCASSSQRSPLYNEQFFGPGTRLTVL.